This passage covers 2 T cell receptor beta chains from one sample sequenced in a study of shared clonotypes between healthy human individuals. Method: immunoSEQ multiplex PCR; TCRdb's copy keeps in-frame clones and lacks some. Altogether under 600,000 clones are present, 70% to 80% being singletons, with the ten largest covering around 11%. The sequencing input was PBMCs. The origin of the receptors is a middle-aged woman in good health. Some clones in this sample may be carry-over from other donors' samples.

This clone was detected only once. A read error is the likely source, as a far larger clone sits one nucleotide away. This is likely a read error, given that the CDR3 carries no conserved phenylalanine or tryptophan at its end. V gene TRBV6-1 combines with J gene TRBJ1-3, with 10 nucleotides matching TRBD1. CDR3 size: 15 residues. Germline-derived CDR1 and CDR2 are MNHNS and SASEGT. V lost 6 bases to trimming and J lost 4 bases; unmatched junction nucleotides: 6. CDR3 sequence reads: CASSLTGGKGNTIYL. CDR3 in DNA: TGTGCCAGCAGCTTGACAGGGGGCAAAGGAAACACCATATATCTT.

Ten or more counts support this clone. The rearrangement joins TRBV27 to TRBJ1-1; D remains unclear. Trimming removed 0 bases from V and 1 base from J, with 6 bases in between. The CDR3 contains 14 residues. The V gene's germline CDR1 is MNHEY and CDR2 SMNVEV (reference sequence). CDR3 in DNA: TGTGCCAGCAGTTTATCGGCACGGAACACTGAAGCTTTCTTT. It is translated as CASSLSARNTEAFF.